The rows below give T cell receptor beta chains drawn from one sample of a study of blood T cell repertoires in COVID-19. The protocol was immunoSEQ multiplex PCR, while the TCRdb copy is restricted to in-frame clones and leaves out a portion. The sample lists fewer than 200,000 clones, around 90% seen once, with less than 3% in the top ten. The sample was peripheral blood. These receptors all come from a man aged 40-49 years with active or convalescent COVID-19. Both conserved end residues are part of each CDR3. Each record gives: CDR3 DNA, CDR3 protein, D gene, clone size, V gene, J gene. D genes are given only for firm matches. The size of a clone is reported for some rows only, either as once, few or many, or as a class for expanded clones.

TGCGCCAGCAGCTTGGAACAGGGTAACGAGCAGTACTTC	CASSLEQGNEQYF	-	-	TRBV5-1	TRBJ2-7
TGTGCCAGCAGCCTACTCCAGGGCTGGGCTGAAGCTTTCTTT	CASSLLQGWAEAFF	-	-	TRBV5-5	TRBJ1-1
TGTGCCAGCAGCGTGGGGCTGCTGTCTACTGGGGCCAACGTCCTGACTTTC	CASSVGLLSTGANVLTF	-	-	TRBV9	TRBJ2-6
TGTGCCAGTAGTATCCCCGGGACAGAGAAATACACTGAAGCTTTCTTT	CASSIPGTEKYTEAFF	TRBD1	once	TRBV19	TRBJ1-1
TGCGCCAGCAGCCAAGATCAGGGGGCCAACGGGGAGCTGTTTTTT	CASSQDQGANGELFF	TRBD1	few	TRBV4-3	TRBJ2-2
TGTGCCAGCAGCCAAGAGAGCCCCGTGATTGGCTACACCTTC	CASSQESPVIGYTF	-	-	TRBV4-2	TRBJ1-2
TGTGCCAGCAGCCTCGGACAGGGCCTCCCCGAGCAGTACTTC	CASSLGQGLPEQYF	TRBD1	-	TRBV11-3	TRBJ2-7
TGCAGCGTTGATAGGACAGGGAGTAGCTACACCTTC	CSVDRTGSSYTF	TRBD1	-	TRBV29-1	TRBJ1-2
TGTGCCAGCAGTTACGGGGTAAGGCAGCCCCAGCATTTT	CASSYGVRQPQHF	-	-	TRBV27	TRBJ1-5
TGTGCCAGCAGCTTAACACAGGGGGCCATCTACGAGCAGTACTTC	CASSLTQGAIYEQYF	TRBD1	-	TRBV7-3	TRBJ2-7
TGTGCCAGCAGTCTCCGGAGGGAACTTAACTATGGCTACACCTTC	CASSLRRELNYGYTF	-	-	TRBV6-5	TRBJ1-2
TGTGCCAGCAGCTTAGCGCTAGTACAGGGGAGGAACGAGCAGTACTTC	CASSLALVQGRNEQYF	-	few	TRBV7-2	TRBJ2-7
TGTGCCAGTAGTCAGACAGGGGGTAACTATGGCTACACCTTC	CASSQTGGNYGYTF	TRBD1	once	TRBV19	TRBJ1-2
TGCAGCGTCCTCGACTGGCGGTTTGCCTACGAGCAGTACTTC	CSVLDWRFAYEQYF	-	-	TRBV29-1	TRBJ2-7
TGTGCCAGCAGCCAAGAAGGATTTGCGGCTTTCAATCAGCCCCAGCATTTT	CASSQEGFAAFNQPQHF	-	-	TRBV4-2	TRBJ1-5
TGCGCCAGCAGGTTACTAGCGGGGGGGATTAATGAGCAGTTCTTC	CASRLLAGGINEQFF	TRBD2	-	TRBV5-1	TRBJ2-1
TGCAGTGCTAGTTCGATAACAGGGGCGGCCTATAATTCACCCCTCCACTTT	CSASSITGAAYNSPLHF	TRBD1	-	TRBV20-1	TRBJ1-6
TGTGCCAGCAGTTCTAACCTGGGGAGCTCCTATAATTCACCCCTCCACTTT	CASSSNLGSSYNSPLHF	-	-	TRBV7-8	TRBJ1-6
TGTGCCAGCACTACTCAGGGACTTGAAGCTTTCTTT	CASTTQGLEAFF	-	-	TRBV12-3/TRBV12-4	TRBJ1-1
TGTGCCACCAGCTACCCGATTAGTGAGTATAGCAATCAGCCCCAGCATTTT	CATSYPISEYSNQPQHF	-	-	TRBV15	TRBJ1-5
TGTGCCTCCACTATCAGGGATAATTCACCCCTCCACTTT	CASTIRDNSPLHF	-	-	TRBV10-3	TRBJ1-6
TGTGCCAGCGGAGGACAGATCGGGACAGGGTTTAGGGATGAGCAGTTCTTC	CASGGQIGTGFRDEQFF	TRBD1	few	TRBV28	TRBJ2-1
TGTGCCAGCAGTTTCTCGGGGGATGGCTACACCTTC	CASSFSGDGYTF	-	-	TRBV27	TRBJ1-2
TGTGCCAGCAGAGCCCGGAGCTCCTACAATGAGCAGTTCTTC	CASRARSSYNEQFF	-	-	TRBV6-6	TRBJ2-1
TGCGCCAGCAGACCCGGACTAGCAGATACGCAGTATTTT	CASRPGLADTQYF	TRBD2	-	TRBV4-1	TRBJ2-3
TGTGCCACCTCCAGGGTAGGCGGGGAGCTGTTTTTT	CATSRVGGELFF	-	-	TRBV24-1	TRBJ2-2
TGCGCCAGCAGCCAAGATGTGATCGGGAGTACAATGAGGCAGTTCTTC	CASSQDVIGSTMRQFF	-	-	TRBV4-1	TRBJ2-1
TGTGCCTGGGGGGGACAGAGCTCCTACAATGAGCAGTTCTTC	CAWGGQSSYNEQFF	TRBD1	-	TRBV30	TRBJ2-1
TGTGCCAGCAGCTTGGGGGCGAGCTCTGGAAACACCATATATTTT	CASSLGASSGNTIYF	-	-	TRBV7-2	TRBJ1-3
TGTGCCAGCAGCCAACGCCACCTGTCTCGTTTCAGGGGGACTGAAGCTTTCTTT	CASSQRHLSRFRGTEAFF	TRBD1	-	TRBV7-3	TRBJ1-1
TGTGCCACCAGTGAAGGGGCCGGGAACACTGAAGCTTTCTTT	CATSEGAGNTEAFF	-	-	TRBV24-1	TRBJ1-1